Listed below are T cell receptor beta chains from one sample, sequenced in a study of shared clonotypes between healthy human individuals. The table came from immunoSEQ multiplex PCR; TCRdb's copy has only in-frame clones and leaves some out. Among roughly 500,000 clones, roughly 95% were seen once, and the ten largest hold around 0.066%. Specimen: naive CD4+ T cells sorted from blood. Every receptor here comes from a woman aged 30 to 39 in good health. CDR3s include the opening cysteine and the closing phenylalanine or tryptophan. Each record gives: D gene, V gene, CDR3 length, J gene, CDR3 protein. The D gene is left open where the match is weak.

d_call: .; v_call: TRBV5-6; cdr3_length: 15; j_call: TRBJ2-1; cdr3_aa: CASALRAFHSNEQFF
d_call: TRBD2; v_call: TRBV28; cdr3_length: 14; j_call: TRBJ2-1; cdr3_aa: CASRGLANYNEQFF
d_call: TRBD2; v_call: TRBV28; cdr3_length: 14; j_call: TRBJ2-5; cdr3_aa: CASSRTSGRETQYF
d_call: TRBD1; v_call: TRBV4-1; cdr3_length: 17; j_call: TRBJ2-3; cdr3_aa: CASSSPGRTGGADTQYF
d_call: TRBD1; v_call: TRBV4-1; cdr3_length: 18; j_call: TRBJ2-6; cdr3_aa: CASSRTGTAFSGANVLTF
d_call: TRBD1; v_call: TRBV7-2; cdr3_length: 17; j_call: TRBJ2-3; cdr3_aa: CASSQYRQGSATDTQYF
d_call: .; v_call: TRBV18; cdr3_length: 16; j_call: TRBJ2-7; cdr3_aa: CASSPPWVGSSYEQYF
d_call: .; v_call: TRBV5-1; cdr3_length: 14; j_call: TRBJ2-2; cdr3_aa: CASSLVQLGGELFF
d_call: TRBD2; v_call: TRBV9; cdr3_length: 16; j_call: TRBJ2-2; cdr3_aa: CASGAEREGRTGELFF
d_call: .; v_call: TRBV29-1; cdr3_length: 13; j_call: TRBJ1-1; cdr3_aa: CSVRGGMNTEAFF
d_call: TRBD1; v_call: TRBV10-3; cdr3_length: 17; j_call: TRBJ2-7; cdr3_aa: CAISGSGRDRPSYEQYF
d_call: TRBD2; v_call: TRBV2; cdr3_length: 14; j_call: TRBJ2-7; cdr3_aa: CASSEVSGRSEQYF
d_call: .; v_call: TRBV4-2; cdr3_length: 19; j_call: TRBJ2-2; cdr3_aa: CASSQGGGWISGDTGELFF
d_call: TRBD2; v_call: TRBV15; cdr3_length: 16; j_call: TRBJ2-5; cdr3_aa: CATSRTTSGRMETQYF
d_call: TRBD1; v_call: TRBV27; cdr3_length: 14; j_call: TRBJ2-2; cdr3_aa: CASFSQGAGGELFF
d_call: TRBD1; v_call: TRBV28; cdr3_length: 15; j_call: TRBJ1-2; cdr3_aa: CASSLGQGIIYGYTF
d_call: TRBD1; v_call: TRBV7-8; cdr3_length: 17; j_call: TRBJ1-2; cdr3_aa: CASSLDRGRIINYGYTF
d_call: .; v_call: TRBV11-2; cdr3_length: 14; j_call: TRBJ1-1; cdr3_aa: CASSFFREGTEAFF
d_call: .; v_call: TRBV15; cdr3_length: 15; j_call: TRBJ2-7; cdr3_aa: CATSRGGTGGYEQYF
d_call: TRBD1; v_call: TRBV5-4; cdr3_length: 15; j_call: TRBJ1-5; cdr3_aa: CASSVGTGNYQPQHF
d_call: .; v_call: TRBV2; cdr3_length: 12; j_call: TRBJ1-4; cdr3_aa: CASSQRGEKLFF
d_call: TRBD2; v_call: TRBV7-9; cdr3_length: 16; j_call: TRBJ2-1; cdr3_aa: CASSRSRGGRAGEQFF
d_call: .; v_call: TRBV15; cdr3_length: 15; j_call: TRBJ2-4; cdr3_aa: CATSRDEASRDIQYF
d_call: TRBD1; v_call: TRBV6-6; cdr3_length: 13; j_call: TRBJ1-1; cdr3_aa: CASRPQGDTEAFF
d_call: .; v_call: TRBV6-4; cdr3_length: 15; j_call: TRBJ2-3; cdr3_aa: CASSDSIRGADTQYF
d_call: TRBD1; v_call: TRBV27; cdr3_length: 14; j_call: TRBJ2-7; cdr3_aa: CASSRGDRDYEQYF
d_call: .; v_call: TRBV4-1; cdr3_length: 15; j_call: TRBJ2-7; cdr3_aa: CASSQVGGPPYEQYF
d_call: TRBD2; v_call: TRBV25-1; cdr3_length: 16; j_call: TRBJ2-3; cdr3_aa: CASSESLAGSTDTQYF
d_call: .; v_call: TRBV6-6; cdr3_length: 15; j_call: TRBJ2-2; cdr3_aa: CASSVQGANTGELFF
d_call: TRBD2; v_call: TRBV2; cdr3_length: 19; j_call: TRBJ2-1; cdr3_aa: CASRGGTSGRARSYNEQFF
d_call: TRBD1; v_call: TRBV7-3; cdr3_length: 16; j_call: TRBJ2-2; cdr3_aa: CASSLPGGFNTGELFF
d_call: .; v_call: TRBV9; cdr3_length: 15; j_call: TRBJ2-2; cdr3_aa: CASSVDLRDTGELFF
d_call: .; v_call: TRBV5-1; cdr3_length: 13; j_call: TRBJ2-7; cdr3_aa: CASRRDTAYEQYF
d_call: .; v_call: TRBV10-3; cdr3_length: 12; j_call: TRBJ2-7; cdr3_aa: CASSGPAQGQYF
d_call: TRBD1; v_call: TRBV19; cdr3_length: 17; j_call: TRBJ1-3; cdr3_aa: CASSIEWGQVTGNTIYF
d_call: TRBD2; v_call: TRBV4-2; cdr3_length: 16; j_call: TRBJ2-7; cdr3_aa: CASSQVRSSGSYEQYF
d_call: .; v_call: TRBV5-1; cdr3_length: 14; j_call: TRBJ1-1; cdr3_aa: CASSLTAASTEAFF
d_call: TRBD1; v_call: TRBV6-5; cdr3_length: 14; j_call: TRBJ1-5; cdr3_aa: CASSRTGGDQPQHF
d_call: TRBD1; v_call: TRBV5-6; cdr3_length: 14; j_call: TRBJ1-2; cdr3_aa: CASSSGQPYAGYTF
d_call: TRBD2; v_call: TRBV5-1; cdr3_length: 16; j_call: TRBJ2-1; cdr3_aa: CASSPGLVFVFNEQFF
d_call: .; v_call: TRBV28; cdr3_length: 16; j_call: TRBJ2-2; cdr3_aa: CASSSGSGGVTGELFF
d_call: .; v_call: TRBV27; cdr3_length: 14; j_call: TRBJ2-7; cdr3_aa: CASSLRHGIAEQYF
d_call: .; v_call: TRBV9; cdr3_length: 18; j_call: TRBJ1-2; cdr3_aa: CASSVGDGIRRGLDGYTF